A selection of T cell receptor beta chains follows, all from one sample in a study of blood T cell repertoires in COVID-19. Clones were read by immunoSEQ multiplex PCR, and TCRdb kept only the in-frame ones, dropping some. The sample lists around 300,000 clones; 70% to 90% were seen once. The sample comprised PBMCs or T cells enriched from blood (not recorded which). The receptors come from a woman aged 25 to 45 who had recovered from COVID-19. The CDR3 runs from the conserved cysteine through the conserved F or W.

V gene,CDR3 protein
TRBV11-2,CASSTRPRGRWETQYF
TRBV9,CASSVEPDNYNEQFF
TRBV2,CASDLEGTEAFF
TRBV4-3,CASSQGDSLTDTQYF
TRBV5-1,CASSSHDTGTVNTEAFF
TRBV5-1,CASSLLGTSGVTDTQYF
TRBV6-5,CASRDRWEKLFF
TRBV2,CATKQGSYGYTF
TRBV6-1,CASSEDLLAGIYNEQFF
TRBV5-5,CASSKLVDRGTYEQYF
TRBV6-5,CASSYEAGAGGAEAFF
TRBV7-2,CASSLSGGHSYEQYF
TRBV6-4,CASSAFSWGRGFGYTF
TRBV29-1,CSVDRANTGELFF
TRBV11-2,CASSLVGTVPPTGYTF
TRBV18,CASSPAGQGSYSPLHF
TRBV7-2,CASSWGQGNPSLYEKLFF
TRBV28,CASSSRQGYYGYTF
TRBV6-5,CASSYAQGNQPQHF
TRBV5-4,CASSLWETHNEKLFF
TRBV2,CASRPRGRTYEQYF
TRBV5-8,CASSIGTSGGQETQYF
TRBV12-3/TRBV12-4,CASSLDRAGIF
TRBV3-1/TRBV3-2,CASSLPESSETQYF
TRBV21-1,CASSKGLASGKGLGSYNEQFF
TRBV4-1,CASSDTPQNNEQFF
TRBV9,CASSVGTKDRGEEQFF
TRBV5-1,CASSLASTGGGPEKLFF
TRBV27,CASSYWGLAGVKDTQYF
TRBV7-9,CASSFNSGFNSPLHF
TRBV27,CASSSDRGHSSVYEQYF
TRBV19,CASLDRSVGGNYGYTF
TRBV27,CASSLSVATNEKLFF
TRBV6-1,CASSEGWGAENEQFF
TRBV7-3,CASSLPRDSGEQYF
TRBV28,CASRLGGQINTQYF
TRBV9,CASSVADGGYEQYF
TRBV9,CASSVGGQSSYNSPLHF
TRBV27,CASSLTSGGTEAFF
TRBV9,CASSPDPRVPTRAQYF
TRBV3-1/TRBV3-2,CASSQVTSSGNTIYF
TRBV18,CASSPKQVGLHNEQFF
TRBV5-3,CARSLSRTSGDTDTQYF
TRBV7-8,CASSFAGEEKLFF
TRBV2,CASSDDAGLQETQYF
TRBV28,CASSLPVDTEAFF
TRBV5-4,CASSLQGLETQYF